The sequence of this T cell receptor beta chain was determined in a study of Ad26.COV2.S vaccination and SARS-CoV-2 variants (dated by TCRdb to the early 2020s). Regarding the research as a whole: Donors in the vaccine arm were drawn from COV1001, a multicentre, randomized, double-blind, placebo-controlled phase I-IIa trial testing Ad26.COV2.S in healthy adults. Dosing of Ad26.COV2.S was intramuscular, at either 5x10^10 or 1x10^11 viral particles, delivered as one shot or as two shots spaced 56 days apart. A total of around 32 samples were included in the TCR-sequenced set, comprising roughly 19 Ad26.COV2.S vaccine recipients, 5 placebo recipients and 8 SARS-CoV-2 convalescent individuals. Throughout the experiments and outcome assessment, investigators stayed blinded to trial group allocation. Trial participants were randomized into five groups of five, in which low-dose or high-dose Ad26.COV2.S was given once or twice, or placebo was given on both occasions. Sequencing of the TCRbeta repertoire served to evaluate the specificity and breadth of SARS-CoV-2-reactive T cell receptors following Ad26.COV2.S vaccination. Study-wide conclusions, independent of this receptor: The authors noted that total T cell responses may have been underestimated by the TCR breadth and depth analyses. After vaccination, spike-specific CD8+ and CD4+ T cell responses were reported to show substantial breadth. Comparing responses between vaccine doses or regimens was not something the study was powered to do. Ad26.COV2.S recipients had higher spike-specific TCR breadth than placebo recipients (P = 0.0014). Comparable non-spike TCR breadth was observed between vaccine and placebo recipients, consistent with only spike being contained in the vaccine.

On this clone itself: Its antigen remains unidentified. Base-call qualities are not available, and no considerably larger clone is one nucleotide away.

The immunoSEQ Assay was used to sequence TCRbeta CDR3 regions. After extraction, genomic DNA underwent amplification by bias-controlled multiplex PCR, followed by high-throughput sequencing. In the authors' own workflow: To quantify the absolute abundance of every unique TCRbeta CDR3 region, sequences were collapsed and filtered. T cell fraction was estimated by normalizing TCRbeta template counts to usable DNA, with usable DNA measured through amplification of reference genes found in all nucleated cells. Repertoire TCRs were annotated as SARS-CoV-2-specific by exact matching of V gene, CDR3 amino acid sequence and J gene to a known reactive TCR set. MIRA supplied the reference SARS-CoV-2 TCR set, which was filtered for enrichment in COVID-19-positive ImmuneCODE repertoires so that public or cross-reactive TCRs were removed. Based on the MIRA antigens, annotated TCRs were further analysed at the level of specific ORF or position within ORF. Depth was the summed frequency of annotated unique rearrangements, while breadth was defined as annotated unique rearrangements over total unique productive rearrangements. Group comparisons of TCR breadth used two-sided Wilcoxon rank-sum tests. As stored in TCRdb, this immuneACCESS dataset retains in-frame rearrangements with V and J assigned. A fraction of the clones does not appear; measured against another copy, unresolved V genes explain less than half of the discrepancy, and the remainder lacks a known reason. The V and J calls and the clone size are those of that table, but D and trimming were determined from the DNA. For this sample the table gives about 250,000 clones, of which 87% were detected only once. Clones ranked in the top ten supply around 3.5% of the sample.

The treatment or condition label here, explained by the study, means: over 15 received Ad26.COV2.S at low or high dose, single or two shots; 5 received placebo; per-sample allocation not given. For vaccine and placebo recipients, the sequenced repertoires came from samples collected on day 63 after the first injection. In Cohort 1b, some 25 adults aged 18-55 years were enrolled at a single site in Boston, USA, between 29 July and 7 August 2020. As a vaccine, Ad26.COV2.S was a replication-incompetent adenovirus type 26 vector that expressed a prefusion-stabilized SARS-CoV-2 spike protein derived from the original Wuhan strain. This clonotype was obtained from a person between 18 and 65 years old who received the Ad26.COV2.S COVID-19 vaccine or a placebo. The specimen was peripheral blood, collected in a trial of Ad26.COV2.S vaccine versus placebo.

The CDR3 region reads CASSRQGLDEKLFF. The base sequence is TGTGCCAGCAGTAGACAGGGTCTCGATGAAAAACTGTTTTTT. This sequence uses TRBV6-5 and TRBJ1-4; the junction holds 7 bases that match TRBD1. The CDR3 runs 14 residues from the cysteine to the phenylalanine. The only DNA kept is the CDR3, 42 bases in frame from the first base. CDR1 MNHEY and CDR2 SVGAGI were looked up in the germline V gene. The germline V and J ends show losses of 5 bases and 6 bases respectively, and no gene match explains 6 bases of the junction.